This T cell receptor (beta chain) derives from a study of blood T cell repertoires in COVID-19. In the original processing: Amplification with reference gene primers provided the estimates of nucleated cell counts. Clones were sequenced by immunoSEQ multiplex PCR, and TCRdb holds only the in-frame ones, with some missing. V, J and clone size reflect that table, while D and trimming were determined from the DNA. Of hundreds of thousands of clones listed, around 87% are singletons. V shed 5 bases, J shed 4 bases, and the junction held 5 bases outside the gene matches. Germline V CDR1 and CDR2: LGHDT, YNNKEL (reference sequence). This CDR3 is 16 amino acids long.

The TCR comes from a woman aged 18-29 years who had recovered from COVID-19. V and J are TRBV3-1 (or the pseudogene TRBV3-2) and TRBJ2-5; 15 bases agree with TRBD2. The sequencing sample was made of PBMCs or T cells enriched from blood (not recorded which). The CDR3 sequence: CASSRTSGGAGETQYF. CDR3 sequence (DNA): TGTGCCAGCAGCAGGACTAGCGGGGGGGCCGGAGAGACCCAGTACTTC.